This TCR beta chain was captured in a study of OX40 agonist ivuxolimab in advanced cancers. Whole-study results and caveats: Partial responders treated at 0.1-3.0 mg/kg exhibited clonal expansion among the lowest measured. Some patients who did not respond also had low normalized T-cell clonal expansion.

Per the germline V gene, CDR1 is LNHDA and CDR2 is SQIVND (reference sequence). Trimming pared 3 bases from V and 5 bases from J, leaving 16 bases between. This CDR3 contains 16 residues. About this clone: Its antigen is undetermined.

Repertoires were generated with immunoSEQ multiplex PCR, while TCRdb's copy carries only in-frame clones and drops some. The sample consists of about 52,000 clones, 80% to 85% of them appearing once. The V and J genes are TRBV19 and TRBJ2-2; D possibly corresponds to TRBD1 (5 bases). This receptor was identified in an adult with an advanced solid tumor such as melanoma, head and neck, liver or kidney cancer. The sample here was CD4+ or CD8+ T cells sorted from blood, taken in a trial of the OX40 agonist ivuxolimab. The CDR3 sequence: CASSMGPLQDTGELFF. The CDR3 DNA follows: TGTGCCAGTAGTATGGGCCCCCTACAGGATACCGGGGAGCTGTTTTTT. The complete variable domain, with remaining parts taken from reference TRBV19 and TRBJ2-2, reads DGGITQSPKYLFRKEGQNVTLSCEQNLNHDAMYWYRQDPGQGLRLIYYSQIVNDFQKGDIAEGYSVSREKKESFPLTVTSAQKNPTAFYLCASSMGPLQDTGELFFGEGSRLTVL.